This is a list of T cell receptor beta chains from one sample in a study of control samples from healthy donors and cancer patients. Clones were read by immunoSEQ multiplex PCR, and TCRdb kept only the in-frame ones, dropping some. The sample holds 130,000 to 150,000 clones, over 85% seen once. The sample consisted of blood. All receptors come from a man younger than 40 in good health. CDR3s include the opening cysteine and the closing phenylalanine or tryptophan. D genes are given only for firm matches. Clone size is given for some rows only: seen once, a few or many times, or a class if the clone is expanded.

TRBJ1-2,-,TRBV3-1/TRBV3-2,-,CASSQDRTAFYGYTF,TGTGCCAGCAGCCAAGATAGGACGGCTTTCTATGGCTACACCTTC
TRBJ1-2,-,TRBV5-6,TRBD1,CASSGEGAHYGYTF,TGTGCCAGCAGCGGAGAGGGGGCGCACTATGGCTACACCTTC
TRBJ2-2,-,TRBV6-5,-,CASSYVHTGELFF,TGTGCCAGCAGTTACGTTCACACCGGGGAGCTGTTTTTT
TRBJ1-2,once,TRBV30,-,CAWSRRWFSYTF,TGTGCCTGGAGTCGACGGTGGTTTAGCTACACCTTC
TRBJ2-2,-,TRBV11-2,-,CASTLGWGGTGELFF,TGTGCCAGCACCTTGGGATGGGGCGGGACCGGGGAGCTGTTTTTT
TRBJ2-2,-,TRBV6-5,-,CASSPLADHTGELFF,TGTGCCAGCAGCCCGCTGGCGGACCACACCGGGGAGCTGTTTTTT
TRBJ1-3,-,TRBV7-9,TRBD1,CASSPRPGTGISGNTIYF,TGTGCCAGCAGCCCGCGTCCCGGGACAGGGATCTCTGGAAACACCATATATTTT
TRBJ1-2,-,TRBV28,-,CASSALGGNYGYTF,TGTGCCAGCAGTGCCCTAGGTGGTAACTATGGCTACACCTTC
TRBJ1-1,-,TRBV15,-,CATSKVTGLNTEAFF,TGTGCCACCAGCAAAGTAACAGGTCTGAACACTGAAGCTTTCTTT
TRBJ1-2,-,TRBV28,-,CASSRRYGYTF,TGTGCCAGCAGTAGGCGTTATGGCTACACCTTC
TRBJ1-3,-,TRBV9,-,CASSGTNSGNTIYF,TGTGCCAGCAGCGGGACGAACTCTGGAAACACCATATATTTT
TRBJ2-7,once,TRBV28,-,CAIPTEQYF,TGTGCCATCCCGACCGAGCAGTACTTC
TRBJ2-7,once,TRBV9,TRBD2,CASSAETSGRNEQYF,TGTGCCAGCAGCGCGGAGACTAGCGGGAGGAACGAGCAGTACTTC
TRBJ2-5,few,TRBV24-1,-,CATSDGIGGQETQYF,TGTGCCACCAGTGATGGAATCGGGGGTCAAGAGACCCAGTACTTC
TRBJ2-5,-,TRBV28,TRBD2,CASSLQASGKAETQYF,TGTGCCAGCAGTTTACAGGCTAGCGGGAAGGCTGAGACCCAGTACTTC
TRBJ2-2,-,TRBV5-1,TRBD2,CASSLDSGRQPGELFF,TGCGCCAGCAGCTTGGATAGCGGGAGGCAGCCCGGGGAGCTGTTTTTT
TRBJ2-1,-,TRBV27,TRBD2,CASSTGLAVSQFF,TGTGCCAGCAGTACGGGACTAGCGGTTTCGCAGTTCTTC
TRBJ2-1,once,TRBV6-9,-,CASSYDREIGNYNEQFF,TGTGCCAGCAGTTACGACCGGGAGATCGGGAACTACAATGAGCAGTTCTTC
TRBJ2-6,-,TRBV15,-,CATSRDVREGANVLTF,TGTGCCACCAGCAGAGATGTGCGTGAAGGGGCCAACGTCCTGACTTTC
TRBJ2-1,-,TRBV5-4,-,CASSIRGGIEQFF,TGTGCCAGCTCCATTCGAGGGGGTATTGAGCAGTTCTTC
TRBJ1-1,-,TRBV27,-,CASSSGGQGTEAFF,TGTGCCAGCAGTTCCGGGGGGCAGGGCACTGAAGCTTTCTTT
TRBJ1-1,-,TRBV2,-,CASSATMNTEAFF,TGTGCCAGCAGTGCAACCATGAACACTGAAGCTTTCTTT
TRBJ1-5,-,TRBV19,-,CASTQGGSSNQPQHF,TGTGCCAGTACCCAAGGAGGGTCTAGCAATCAGCCCCAGCATTTT
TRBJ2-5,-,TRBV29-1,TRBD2,CSVKGLAGHQETQYF,TGCAGCGTCAAAGGATTAGCGGGCCACCAAGAGACCCAGTACTTC
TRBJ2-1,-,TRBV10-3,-,CAISSKVGSYNEQFF,TGTGCCATCAGTAGTAAGGTGGGCTCCTACAATGAGCAGTTCTTC
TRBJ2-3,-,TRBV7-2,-,CASSSEGRADTQYF,TGTGCCAGCAGCTCGGAGGGCCGGGCAGATACGCAGTATTTT
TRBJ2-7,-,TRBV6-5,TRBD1,CATIWDRIYEQYF,TGTGCCACCATTTGGGACAGGATTTACGAGCAGTACTTC
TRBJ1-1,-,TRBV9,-,CASGGGTAEAFF,TGTGCCAGCGGAGGCGGGACGGCCGAAGCTTTCTTT
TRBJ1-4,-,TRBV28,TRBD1,CASSLERGGYEKLFF,TGTGCCAGCAGTTTAGAAAGAGGGGGCTATGAAAAACTGTTTTTT
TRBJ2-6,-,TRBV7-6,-,CATHHRDTSQLGANVLTF,TGTGCCACCCACCACCGGGACACATCTCAACTAGGGGCCAACGTCCTGACTTTC
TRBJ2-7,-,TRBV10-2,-,CASRQTGSSYEQYF,TGCGCCAGCAGGCAAACAGGGTCCTCCTACGAGCAGTACTTC
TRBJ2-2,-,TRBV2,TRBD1,CASNGDREGRAGELFF,TGTGCCAGCAATGGAGACAGGGAAGGTAGAGCCGGGGAGCTGTTTTTT
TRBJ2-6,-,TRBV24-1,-,CATSHSNSGANVLTF,TGTGCCACCAGTCACTCCAACTCTGGGGCCAACGTCCTGACTTTC
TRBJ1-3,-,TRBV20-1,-,CSALSGNTIYF,TGCAGTGCCTTATCTGGAAACACCATATATTTT
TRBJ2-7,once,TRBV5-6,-,CASSSDFRAGISYEQYF,TGTGCCAGCAGCTCCGACTTTCGGGCGGGGATCTCCTACGAGCAGTACTTC
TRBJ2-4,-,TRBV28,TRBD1,CASSLPWTGVPENIQYF,TGTGCCAGCAGTTTACCCTGGACAGGGGTACCGGAAAACATTCAGTACTTC
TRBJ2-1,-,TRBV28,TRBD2,CASRNSGRANEQFF,TGTGCCAGCAGAAATAGCGGGAGGGCTAATGAGCAGTTCTTC
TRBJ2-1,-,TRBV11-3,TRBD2,CASSLDSSGRARSEQFF,TGTGCCAGCAGCTTAGACTCCAGCGGGAGGGCCAGGTCTGAGCAGTTCTTC
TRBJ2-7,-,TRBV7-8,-,CASSLVKGEQYF,TGTGCCAGCAGCTTAGTCAAGGGCGAGCAGTACTTC
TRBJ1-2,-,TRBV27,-,CASSLNGHHGYTF,TGTGCCAGCAGTTTGAACGGGCATCATGGCTACACCTTC
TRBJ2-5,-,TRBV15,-,CATSRVPMETQYF,TGTGCCACCAGCAGAGTTCCAATGGAGACCCAGTACTTC
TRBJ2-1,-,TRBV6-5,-,CASRGAVAEQFF,TGTGCCAGTCGAGGCGCCGTGGCTGAGCAGTTCTTC
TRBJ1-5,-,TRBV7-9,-,CASSRTDSNQPQHF,TGTGCCAGCAGCCGGACAGATAGCAATCAGCCCCAGCATTTT
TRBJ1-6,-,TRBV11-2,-,CASSSPDHNSPLHF,TGTGCCAGCAGCTCCCCCGACCATAATTCACCCCTCCACTTT
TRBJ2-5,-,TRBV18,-,CASSPVLAGSETQYF,TGTGCCAGCTCACCGGTCTTGGCAGGATCGGAGACCCAGTACTTC
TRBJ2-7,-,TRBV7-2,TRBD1,CASSFGGQATYEQYF,TGTGCCAGCAGCTTTGGTGGACAGGCGACCTACGAGCAGTACTTC